The rows below give T cell receptor beta chains drawn from one sample of a study of cytomegalovirus exposure and HLA in healthy donors. The table came from immunoSEQ multiplex PCR; TCRdb's copy has only in-frame clones and leaves some out. Among 150,000 to 200,000 clones listed, 77% were seen once. Sample: PBMCs. The receptors come from a man aged 18-30 years in good health and CMV-seronegative. Both conserved end residues are part of each CDR3. The D gene is left open where the match is weak. Part of the rows lack a size; the others show once, few, many or a class for expanded clones.

v_call	clone_size	j_call	d_call	cdr3_nt	cdr3_aa
TRBV6-1	.	TRBJ2-7	.	TGTGCCAGCACCCTGAGGAGTCTCGACGAGCAGTACTTC	CASTLRSLDEQYF
TRBV19	few	TRBJ2-1	TRBD1	TGTGCCAGTAGTATAGGTGCGAGACAGCCTGGGGACAGGCGTCACAAAAGGAGAGACAATGAGCAGTTCTTC	CASSIGARQPGDRRHKRRDNEQFF
TRBV18	.	TRBJ2-3	.	TGTGCCAGCTCACCACGCACAGGGAAAAGCACAGATACGCAGTATTTT	CASSPRTGKSTDTQYF
TRBV30	few	TRBJ2-1	.	TGTGCCTGGCTGAGGGGCCAACAGGGCAATGAGCAGTTCTTC	CAWLRGQQGNEQFF
TRBV18	.	TRBJ1-5	.	TGTGCCAGTTTCCGGGACATAAATCAGCCCCAGCATTTT	CASFRDINQPQHF
TRBV29-1	.	TRBJ1-2	.	TGCAGCATGGAGGGGACGTCGGCCAGCGGCTACACCTTC	CSMEGTSASGYTF
TRBV4-1	few	TRBJ1-1	.	TGCGCCAGCAGCCAAGTAGGAGAAACTGAAGCTTTCTTT	CASSQVGETEAFF
TRBV7-2	.	TRBJ1-6	.	TGTGCCAGCAGCTCCGCACATGTTCGCTCCTATAATTCACCCCTCCACTTT	CASSSAHVRSYNSPLHF
TRBV15	.	TRBJ1-1	.	TGTGCCACCAGCAGAGAACGACAAATTAATGAAGCTTTCTTT	CATSRERQINEAFF
TRBV30	once	TRBJ2-2	TRBD2	TGTGCCTGGAGCGCAACTAGCGGCTTGGTGGTCGGGGAGCTGTTTTTT	CAWSATSGLVVGELFF
TRBV7-9	.	TRBJ2-7	.	TGTGCCAGCAGCTTAGCGCCAGCAGGGTACGAGCAGTACTTC	CASSLAPAGYEQYF
TRBV12-5	.	TRBJ2-1	.	TGTGCTAGTGGTCCCCCGACAGTCTCCTACAATGAGCAGTTCTTC	CASGPPTVSYNEQFF
TRBV7-8	.	TRBJ2-7	TRBD1	TGTGCCAGCAGCTTTGGTACAGGGGGGAACTACGAGCAGTACTTC	CASSFGTGGNYEQYF
TRBV6-1	.	TRBJ2-1	TRBD2	TGTGCCAGCAGTGAAGCGCTAACTAGCGGGAATGGCTATGAGCAGTTCTTC	CASSEALTSGNGYEQFF
TRBV27	.	TRBJ2-1	.	TGTGCCAGCAGTTTTGGGCGGGCTGAGCAGTTCTTC	CASSFGRAEQFF
TRBV5-1	.	TRBJ2-7	.	TGCGCCAGCAGCTTGGGCCACGAGCAGTACTTC	CASSLGHEQYF
TRBV6-6	few	TRBJ2-5	.	TGTGCCAGCAGTACTCCCCCATGGACCCAGTACTTC	CASSTPPWTQYF
TRBV6-5	.	TRBJ1-5	.	TGTGCCAGCAGTTACTCGATGACAGCGAATCAGCCCCAGCATTTT	CASSYSMTANQPQHF
TRBV30	.	TRBJ1-5	.	TGTGCCTGGAGTAGGCCCCCCACTATCGATCAGCCCCAGCATTTT	CAWSRPPTIDQPQHF
TRBV7-2	.	TRBJ2-1	.	TGTGCCAGCAGCCGCGACAGGGAGCAGTTCTTC	CASSRDREQFF
TRBV5-4	.	TRBJ1-2	.	TGTGCCAGCAGCTTGGGACAGTCTAACTATGGCTACACCTTC	CASSLGQSNYGYTF
TRBV7-2	.	TRBJ2-7	TRBD2	TGTGCCAGCAAGGAGGGACTAGCGACGGACGAGCAGTACTTC	CASKEGLATDEQYF
TRBV11-3	once	TRBJ1-1	.	TGTGCCAGCACCCCCACTAGGCGTAGCACTGAAGCTTTCTTT	CASTPTRRSTEAFF
TRBV29-1	.	TRBJ1-2	TRBD1	TGCAGCGTCGAAAGGGACAGTAGTTCTGGCTACACCTTC	CSVERDSSSGYTF
TRBV27	once	TRBJ2-7	.	TGTGCCAGCAGTTTGATGTCGGGGGTCGAGCAGTACTTC	CASSLMSGVEQYF
TRBV11-2	.	TRBJ2-3	TRBD1	TGTGCCAGCAGCAATAACAGGGGCCCTACCCGTCGGGATACGCAGTATTTT	CASSNNRGPTRRDTQYF
TRBV7-2	.	TRBJ2-2	TRBD2	TGTGCCAGTGGGACTAGCGGGCAGAACACCGGGGAGCTGTTTTTT	CASGTSGQNTGELFF
TRBV7-2	.	TRBJ2-1	TRBD2	TGTGCCAGCAGCTCTACGGCGACTAGCGGGGACTATGAGCAGTTCTTC	CASSSTATSGDYEQFF
TRBV29-1	.	TRBJ1-2	.	TGCAGCGTTGAAGATCTAGCACAGGGTGACTACACCTTC	CSVEDLAQGDYTF
TRBV27	.	TRBJ2-1	.	TGTGCCAGCAGTTTCGGGACCGGGGGAAGGAGGAATGAGCAGTTCTTC	CASSFGTGGRRNEQFF
TRBV7-9	.	TRBJ2-5	TRBD2	TGTGCCAGCAGCTCTGGACTAGCGGGTCGGGAGACCCAGTACTTC	CASSSGLAGRETQYF
TRBV19	once	TRBJ1-1	.	TGTGCCAGTAGTCGAAGAGCGGATAAGAACACTGAAGCTTTCTTT	CASSRRADKNTEAFF
TRBV29-1	.	TRBJ1-2	TRBD1	TGCAGCGTCGCTCAGGGGGCTAACTATGGCTACACCTTC	CSVAQGANYGYTF
TRBV7-2	.	TRBJ1-3	TRBD1	TGTGCCAGCAGCCTAGGGGGCAGGGTCTCTGGAAACACCATATATTTT	CASSLGGRVSGNTIYF
TRBV7-9	.	TRBJ2-2	TRBD2	TGTGCCAGCAGCCACAGCGGGGGGGCCGGCGGGGAGCTGTTTTTT	CASSHSGGAGGELFF
TRBV4-1	.	TRBJ2-7	TRBD2	TGCGCCAGCAGCCAAGAGTCTAGCGGATTCAACTACGAGCAGTACTTC	CASSQESSGFNYEQYF
TRBV13	.	TRBJ1-2	.	TGTGCCAGCAGCCAACGACAGATGAACTATGGCTACACCTTC	CASSQRQMNYGYTF
TRBV7-2	.	TRBJ1-3	TRBD1	TGTGCCAGCAGCTTGGGGACAGGGTTAGGAAACACCATATATTTT	CASSLGTGLGNTIYF
TRBV19	.	TRBJ2-7	TRBD2	TGTGCCAGTAGTATCCTAGCGGGAGAGGGGCTATACGAGCAGTACTTC	CASSILAGEGLYEQYF
TRBV30	.	TRBJ1-2	.	TGTGCCTGGAGTGTACTCCATCTCGTTGAGAATGGCTACACCTTC	CAWSVLHLVENGYTF
TRBV18	.	TRBJ1-2	.	TGTGCCAGCTCACGTACAGGTCGGAAAGACTATGGCTACACCTTC	CASSRTGRKDYGYTF
TRBV29-1	.	TRBJ2-3	TRBD2	TGCAGCGTGGAGGGAGCGGGAGGGCTAAATACGCAGTATTTT	CSVEGAGGLNTQYF
TRBV7-9	.	TRBJ1-2	.	TGTGCCAGCAGCTTAGTTTTGGCGGAGATGAACTATGGCTACACCTTC	CASSLVLAEMNYGYTF
TRBV7-9	.	TRBJ1-2	.	TGTTCCAGCAGCTTGCGATCGACCGCACTGAGGAACTATGGCTACACCTTC	CSSSLRSTALRNYGYTF
TRBV5-6	.	TRBJ2-1	.	TGTGCCAGCAGCTTAACTCCTAACAATGAGCAGTTCTTC	CASSLTPNNEQFF
TRBV4-1	.	TRBJ2-1	TRBD2	TGCGCCAGCAGCCAGGTAGCGGGAGGGCCCCGGTCGTCTGATGAGCAGTTCTTC	CASSQVAGGPRSSDEQFF
TRBV15	.	TRBJ1-4	.	TGTGCCACCAGCAGAGATCTGGGCAGCTTGTCGGCAACTAATGAAAAACTGTTTTTT	CATSRDLGSLSATNEKLFF
TRBV11-3	.	TRBJ2-1	.	TGTGCCAGCAGCTCCAACAATGAGCAGTTCTTC	CASSSNNEQFF
TRBV28	.	TRBJ2-3	.	TGTGCCAGCAGGATAGCGGACACAGATACGCAGTATTTT	CASRIADTDTQYF
TRBV11-2	.	TRBJ2-2	TRBD2	TGTGCCAGCAGCTTAATGGGACTAGCGGGGTTCCACACCGGGGAGCTGTTTTTT	CASSLMGLAGFHTGELFF
TRBV4-1	.	TRBJ1-5	.	TGCGCCAGCAGCCAAGAGGGAGGGTTGGGCAATCAGCCCCAGCATTTT	CASSQEGGLGNQPQHF
TRBV7-2	.	TRBJ2-7	TRBD1	TGTGCCAGCAGCGCCTCGGGACAGCTCTACGAGCAGTACTTC	CASSASGQLYEQYF
TRBV12-2	.	TRBJ2-2	.	TGTGCAAGTCGCTTAGGTGACAGGGTCGTAACCGGGGAGCTGTTTTTT	CASRLGDRVVTGELFF
TRBV29-1	.	TRBJ2-1	TRBD1	TGCAGCGTGAGACAGGGGGCCGCCAACAATGAGCAGTTCTTC	CSVRQGAANNEQFF
TRBV5-1	once	TRBJ2-3	.	TGCGCCAGCAGCTCAAGGGACTTGGTAGATACGCAGTATTTT	CASSSRDLVDTQYF